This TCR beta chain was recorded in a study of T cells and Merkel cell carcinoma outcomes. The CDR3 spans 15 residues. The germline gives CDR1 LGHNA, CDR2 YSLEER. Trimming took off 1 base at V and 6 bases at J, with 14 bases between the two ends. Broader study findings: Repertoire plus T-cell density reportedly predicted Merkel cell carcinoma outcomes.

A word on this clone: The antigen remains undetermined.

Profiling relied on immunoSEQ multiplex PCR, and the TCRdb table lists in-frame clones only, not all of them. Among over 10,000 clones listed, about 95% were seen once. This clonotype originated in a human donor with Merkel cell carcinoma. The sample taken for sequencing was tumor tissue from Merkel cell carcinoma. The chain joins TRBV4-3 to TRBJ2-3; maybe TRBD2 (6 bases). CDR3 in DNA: TGCGCCAGCAGCCAAGGAGCGCGGGGTGGTGATACGCAGTATTTT. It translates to CASSQGARGGDTQYF.